This T cell receptor (beta chain) was documented in a study of blood T cell repertoires in COVID-19. As for the study in general: Italy, Spain and the United States were the sources of the convalescent and acute COVID-19 samples.

As processed by the authors: Amplification of reference gene primers provided the estimated nucleated cell counts. Clones were sequenced by immunoSEQ multiplex PCR, and TCRdb holds only the in-frame ones, with some missing. That table supplies the V and J calls and clone size; D and trimming were determined from the DNA. The table lists roughly 230,000 clones, just under 90% of them singletons, with around 4.2% in the top ten. Only one count was recorded for this clone. Enrollees, about 18 to 89 years old, lived in 24 US areas. Researchers sorted participants into cohorts using their self-reported clinical history. Germline V gene data show CDR1 as MGHDK and CDR2 as SYGVNS. Deletions cut 2 bases from V and 6 bases from J, with 10 bases between. The CDR3 runs 13 residues.

Sequencing was performed on PBMCs or T cells enriched from blood (not recorded which). This chain connects TRBV25-1 to TRBJ1-1, with TRBD1 as a possible D gene (5 bases). This TCR derives from a woman under 40 with acute COVID-19. CDR3 amino acids: CASSEGGDPEAFF. CDR3 nucleotides: TGTGCCAGCAGTGAAGGGGGGGACCCTGAAGCTTTCTTT. Full variable domain (missing parts from reference TRBV25-1 and TRBJ1-1): EADIYQTPRYLVIGTGKKITLECSQTMGHDKMYWYQQDPGMELHLIHYSYGVNSTEKGDLSSESTVSRIRTEHFPLTLESARPSHTSQYLCASSEGGDPEAFFGQGTRLTVV.